This T cell receptor (beta chain) was sequenced in a study of blood T cell repertoires in COVID-19. Study at large: Samples taken during acute and convalescent COVID-19 were collected in the United States, Italy and Spain. The cDNA or gDNA used as material had been derived from T cells, B-cell-depleted T cells, or PBMCs.

Authors' data handling: Amplification of reference gene primers was used by the study to estimate nucleated cell counts. Sequenced by immunoSEQ multiplex PCR; TCRdb stores in-frame clones only, minus some. D and trimming were read from the DNA, whereas the V and J calls and clone size are those reported in that table. The data show about 150,000 clones, around 76% seen once. With respect to this clone: In the same sample, other DNA sequences code for this CDR3.

The trim removed 0 bases at V and 3 bases at J, leaving 2 bases unmatched. From germline, CDR1 is SGHRS and CDR2 YFSETQ. The CDR3 has 15 amino acids. The rearrangement uses TRBV5-1 and TRBJ1-5; 8 nucleotides line up with TRBD1. The material sequenced was peripheral blood. The sequence derives from a man between 60 and 75 years old with acute or convalescent COVID-19. The CDR3 protein is CASSLAGGSNQPQHF. The CDR3 DNA reads TGCGCCAGCAGCTTGGCAGGGGGCTCCAATCAGCCCCAGCATTTT.